The source of this T cell receptor beta chain is a study of OX40 agonist ivuxolimab in advanced cancers. Background on the study: Patients received ivuxolimab, an intravenous treatment, every 2 weeks at 0.01 to 10 mg/kg. From about 20 to 79 years was the age range, with a mean of roughly 59 years, and about 83% were male. Past anti-PD-1, anti-PD-L1 or anti-CTLA-4 therapy was accepted, and 40% had received some.

TCRdb's copy holds only in-frame clones and misses some; the assay was immunoSEQ multiplex PCR. The sample shows about 50,000 clones, more than 85% of them seen only once. Trimming removed 4 bases at V and 2 bases at J, with 10 bases between. From germline, CDR1 is SQVTM and CDR2 ANQGSEA. The CDR3 loop spans 13 amino acids. Regarding the study as a whole: Dose levels from 0.1 to 3.0 mg/kg saw CD4+ and CD8+ blood T cells expand clonally by week 6.

In regard to this clone: What it recognizes is unknown.

This chain connects TRBV29-1 to TRBJ2-3; D uncertain. The clonotype was recovered from an adult with an advanced solid tumor such as melanoma, head and neck, liver or kidney cancer. The source material was CD4+ or CD8+ T cells sorted from blood, sampled in a trial of the OX40 agonist ivuxolimab. This CDR3 is CSVVPAITDTQYF. The CDR3 bases are TGCAGCGTTGTGCCCGCGATCACAGATACGCAGTATTTT.